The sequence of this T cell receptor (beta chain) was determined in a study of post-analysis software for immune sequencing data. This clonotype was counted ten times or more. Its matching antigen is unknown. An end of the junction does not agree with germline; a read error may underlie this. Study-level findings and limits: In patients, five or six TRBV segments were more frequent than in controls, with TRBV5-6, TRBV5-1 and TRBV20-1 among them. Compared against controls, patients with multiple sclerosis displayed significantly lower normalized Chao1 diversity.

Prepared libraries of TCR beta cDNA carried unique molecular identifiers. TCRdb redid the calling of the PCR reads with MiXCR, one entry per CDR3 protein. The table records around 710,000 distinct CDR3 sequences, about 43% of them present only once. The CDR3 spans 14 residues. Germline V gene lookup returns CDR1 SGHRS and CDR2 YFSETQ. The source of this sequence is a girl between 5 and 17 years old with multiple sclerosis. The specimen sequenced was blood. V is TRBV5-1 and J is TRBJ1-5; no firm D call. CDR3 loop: CASSLEGSNQPQHF. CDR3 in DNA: TGTGCCAGCAGCTTAGAGGGTAGCAATCAGCCCCAGCATTTT.